The 3 T cell receptor beta chains in this list originate from one sample, sequenced in a study of beta chain features in type 1 diabetes. Of the isolated RNA, all was reverse transcribed, and so the sequenced material was expressed TCRB transcripts. The assay was immunoSEQ multiplex PCR, and TCRdb's table has in-frame clones only and misses some. Altogether 200,000 to 300,000 clones are present, approximately 70% being singletons, with the ten largest covering almost 0.055%. Sequencing was done on a sample of naive CD4+ T cells from blood. The receptor source for this set is a man aged 25 to 40 in good health.

The CDR3 sequence: CASSQVTRGSGANVLTF. The CDR3 DNA sequence: TGCGCCAGCAGCCAAGTTACCAGGGGCTCTGGGGCCAACGTCCTGACTTTC. The rearrangement joins TRBV4-1 to TRBJ2-6; D perhaps matches TRBD1 (6 bases). Germline CDR1 reads MGHRA; CDR2 reads YSYEKL. V was shortened by 1 base and J by 0 bases, with 10 bases between the two germline ends. The length of the CDR3 is 17 residues.

The rearrangement uses TRBV18 and TRBJ2-5; TRBD1 or TRBD2 may be the D gene (5 bases each). This CDR3 comprises 11 residues. V lost 2 bases and J 11 bases, leaving 9 bases between the germline ends. Germline-derived CDR1 and CDR2 are KGHSH and LQKENI. The CDR3 is CASSPAGTQYF. CDR3 nucleotide sequence: TGTGCCAGCTCACCAGCCGGGACGCAGTACTTC. Full variable domain (remainder filled in from reference TRBV18 and TRBJ2-5): NAGVMQNPRHLVRRRGQEARLRCSPMKGHSHVYWYRQLPEEGLKFMVYLQKENIIDESGMPKERFSAEFPKEGPSILRIQQVVRGDSAAYFCASSPAGTQYFGPGTRLLVL.

This clone was detected once. This sequence joins TRBV4-1 and TRBJ1-1; no clear D. Looked up from germline, CDR1 is MGHRA and CDR2 is YSYEKL. The CDR3 sequence is 13 residues long. Trimming cost V 1 base and J 1 base, with 4 bases left between them. CDR3 bases: TGCGCCAGCAGCCAAGCCGGGAACACTGAAGCTTTCTTT. Translated: CASSQAGNTEAFF.